A single T cell receptor beta chain is shown here with its context. No antigen is known for it. This sample is part of a study of cytomegalovirus exposure and HLA in healthy donors. Study observations and caveats: A later analysis associated some 16,000 TCR beta sequences with HLA alleles at a 0.05 false discovery rate. About 87% or about 30% of the time was how often most TCR beta V segments were productive, according to an earlier analysis.

The CDR3 consists of 16 residues. The junction had 7 bases not matched to a gene; V was cut back by 4 bases and J by 0 bases. The PCR ran on 60 Vbeta and 13 Jbeta primers. Repertoires were generated with immunoSEQ multiplex PCR, while TCRdb's copy carries only in-frame clones and drops some. The top ten hold over 8% of the sample, which has around 160,000 clones, roughly 79% seen once. Sequencing was done on a sample of PBMCs. This clonotype originated in a man younger than 30 in good health and CMV-seropositive. The rearrangement joins TRBV23-1 to TRBJ2-7; TRBD1 matches 9 bases. TRBV23-1 is an open reading frame, and its role is uncertain. The CDR3 loop is CASSPHRTGDSYEQYF. The CDR3 DNA follows: TGCGCCAGCAGTCCCCACCGGACAGGGGACTCCTACGAGCAGTACTTC.